This T cell receptor beta chain originates from a study of blood T cell repertoires in COVID-19. Assay: immunoSEQ multiplex PCR; the TCRdb copy retains only in-frame clones and omits some. The data contain 200,000 to 250,000 clones, 75% to 85% of them singletons. This CDR3 is built from 13 residues. CDR1 and CDR2 from the germline V gene are MNHEY and SMNVEV (reference sequence). V dropped 8 bases and J dropped 8; count of bases not matched to a gene: 6. During active infection, Seattle patients enrolled and were then monitored through disease. The sequenced sample was peripheral blood. The TCR sequence derives from a woman in her thirties with COVID-19, enrolled during active disease. This rearrangement joins TRBV27 to TRBJ1-6, with TRBD1 identical over 7 bases. The CDR3 nucleotides read TGTGCCAGCCGGGACAGTCGGGATTCACCCCTCCACTTT. This translates into CASRDSRDSPLHF.